This TCR beta chain originates from a study of neurological immune-mediated disorders. This clonotype occurred many times. TCRdb re-derived calls from the 5' RACE reads in MiXCR, one entry per CDR3 protein. The data hold tens of thousands of distinct CDR3 sequences, with just over 2.5% observed a single time. The CDR3 runs to 14 residues. Trimming removed 2 bases at V and 8 bases at J, with 13 bases between. V gene TRBV12-3 or TRBV12-4 combines with J gene TRBJ2-1; the D is unclear. Sample: PBMCs. The clonotype originates from a woman in her twenties or thirties with multiple sclerosis. The CDR3 here is CASSLSYRVDEQFF. CDR3 nucleotide sequence: TGTGCCAGCAGTTTATCGTATAGGGTAGATGAGCAGTTCTTC.